A single sample gave rise to the 3 T cell receptor beta chains below, sequenced in a study of T cell repertoires in cytomegalovirus infection. TCRdb used MiXCR to reprocess the reads, holding one entry per CDR3 protein. This table holds some 390,000 distinct CDR3 sequences, 15% to 20% found once. Sequencing input: PBMCs. The receptor source for this set is a human donor in good health (CMV status not recorded). Some clones in this sample may be carry-over from other donors' samples.

This clonotype occurred many times. V is TRBV11-2 and J is TRBJ2-5; no reliable D call. The CDR3 has 16 amino acids. Trimming took 0 bases from V and 4 from J, leaving 15 bases between them. Germline V gene data show CDR1 as SGHAT and CDR2 as FQNNGV. The CDR3 bases are TGTGCCAGCAGCTTAGATCGTGGCACCGGCGGAGAGACCCAGTACTTC. Encoded protein: CASSLDRGTGGETQYF.

This clonotype was detected many times. The rearrangement uses TRBV27 and TRBJ1-5, with D tentatively TRBD1 (6 bases). The germline gives CDR1 MNHEY, CDR2 SMNVEV (reference sequence). The V end lost 2 bases, the J end lost 14 bases, and 16 bases lay between the germline ends. This CDR3 has 13 amino acids. The CDR3 loop reads CASSLTPRTDKHF. In DNA form, the CDR3 reads TGTGCCAGCAGTTTAACGCCAAGGACAGATAAGCATTTT.

On this clonotype: The junction shows a germline mismatch at one end, possibly a read error. The chain has TRBV25-1 and TRBJ1-2; 7 positions match TRBD1. CDR1 MGHDK and CDR2 SYGVNS come from the germline V gene. There are 14 residues in the CDR3. The CDR3 DNA is TGTGCCAGCAGTGGGGGACCTGGGACAGCCGTATACAAGTTC. This sequence encodes CASSGGPGTAVYKF.